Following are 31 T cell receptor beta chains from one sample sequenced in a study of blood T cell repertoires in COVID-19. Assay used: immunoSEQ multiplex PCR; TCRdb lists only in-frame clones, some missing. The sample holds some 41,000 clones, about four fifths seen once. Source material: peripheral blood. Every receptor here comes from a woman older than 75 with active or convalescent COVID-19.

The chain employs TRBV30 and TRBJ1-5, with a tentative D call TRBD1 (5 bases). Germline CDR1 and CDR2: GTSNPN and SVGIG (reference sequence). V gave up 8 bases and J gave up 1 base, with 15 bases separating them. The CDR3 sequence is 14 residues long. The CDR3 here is CATSMTASNQPQHF. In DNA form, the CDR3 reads TGTGCCACCTCCATGACAGCGAGCAATCAGCCCCAGCATTTT.

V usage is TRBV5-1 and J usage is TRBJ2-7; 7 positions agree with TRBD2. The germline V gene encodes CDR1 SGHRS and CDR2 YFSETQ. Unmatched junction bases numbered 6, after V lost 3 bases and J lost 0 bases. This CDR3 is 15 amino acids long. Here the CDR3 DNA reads TGCGCCAGCAGCTCTTTTGGGGGGGGCTCCTACGAGCAGTACTTC. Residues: CASSSFGGGSYEQYF.

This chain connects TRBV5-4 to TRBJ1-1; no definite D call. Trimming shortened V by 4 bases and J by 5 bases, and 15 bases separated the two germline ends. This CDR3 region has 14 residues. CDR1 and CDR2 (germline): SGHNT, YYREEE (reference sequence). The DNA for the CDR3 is TGTGCCAGCAGCACAGCTAACAATAAGACTGAAGCTTTCTTT. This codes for CASSTANNKTEAFF.

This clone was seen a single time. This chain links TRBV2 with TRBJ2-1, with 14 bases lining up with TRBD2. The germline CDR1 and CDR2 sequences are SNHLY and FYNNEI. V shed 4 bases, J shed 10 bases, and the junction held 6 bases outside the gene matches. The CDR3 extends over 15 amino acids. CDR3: CASSATGLAGEEQFF. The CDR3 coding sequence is TGTGCCAGCAGTGCCACGGGACTAGCGGGAGAGGAGCAGTTCTTC.

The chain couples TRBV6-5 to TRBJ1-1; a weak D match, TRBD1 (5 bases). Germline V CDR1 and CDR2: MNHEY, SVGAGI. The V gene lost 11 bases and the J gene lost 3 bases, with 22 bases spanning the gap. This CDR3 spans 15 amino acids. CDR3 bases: TGTGCCGGTCTACAGGATGGCGCGGGGGACACTGAAGCTTTCTTT. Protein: CAGLQDGAGDTEAFF.

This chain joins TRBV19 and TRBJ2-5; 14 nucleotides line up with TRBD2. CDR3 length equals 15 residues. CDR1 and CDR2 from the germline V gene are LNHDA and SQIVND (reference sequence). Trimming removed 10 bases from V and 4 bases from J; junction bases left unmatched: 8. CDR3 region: CATNPGLAGGETQYF. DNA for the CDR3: TGTGCCACAAACCCAGGACTAGCGGGGGGAGAGACCCAGTACTTC.

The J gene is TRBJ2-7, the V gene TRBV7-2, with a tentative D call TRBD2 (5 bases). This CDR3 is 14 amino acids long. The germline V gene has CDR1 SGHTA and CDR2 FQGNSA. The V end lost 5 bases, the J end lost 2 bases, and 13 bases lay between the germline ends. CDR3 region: CASSQGLQPYEQYF. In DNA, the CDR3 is TGTGCCAGCAGCCAAGGACTCCAGCCCTACGAGCAGTACTTC.

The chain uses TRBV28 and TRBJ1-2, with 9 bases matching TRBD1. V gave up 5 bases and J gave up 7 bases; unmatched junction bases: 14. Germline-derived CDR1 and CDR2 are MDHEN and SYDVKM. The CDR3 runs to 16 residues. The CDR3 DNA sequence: TGTGCCAGCAGTCTTACCGGGACAGGGAAGATAGGTGGCTACACCTTC. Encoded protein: CASSLTGTGKIGGYTF.

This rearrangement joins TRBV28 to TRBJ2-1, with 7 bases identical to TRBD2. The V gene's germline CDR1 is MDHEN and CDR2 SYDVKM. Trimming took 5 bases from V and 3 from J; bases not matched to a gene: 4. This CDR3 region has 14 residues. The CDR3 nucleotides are TGTGCCAGCAGTCGGACTAGTTTCTACAATGAGCAGTTCTTC. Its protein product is CASSRTSFYNEQFF.

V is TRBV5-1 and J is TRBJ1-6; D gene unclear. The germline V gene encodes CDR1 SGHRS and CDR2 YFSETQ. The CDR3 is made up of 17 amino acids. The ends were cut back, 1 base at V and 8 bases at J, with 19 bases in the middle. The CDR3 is CASSLRQRSTDHSPLHF. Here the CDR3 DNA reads TGCGCCAGCAGCTTGCGCCAGCGGTCAACGGACCATTCACCCCTCCACTTT.

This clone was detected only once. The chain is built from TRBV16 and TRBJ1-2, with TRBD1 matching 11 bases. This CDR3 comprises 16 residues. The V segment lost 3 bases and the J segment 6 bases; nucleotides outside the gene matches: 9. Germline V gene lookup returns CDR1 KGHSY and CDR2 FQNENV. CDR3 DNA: TGTGCCAGCAGCCATGCGGACAGGGGGCTTCTGGATGGCTACACCTTC. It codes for CASSHADRGLLDGYTF.

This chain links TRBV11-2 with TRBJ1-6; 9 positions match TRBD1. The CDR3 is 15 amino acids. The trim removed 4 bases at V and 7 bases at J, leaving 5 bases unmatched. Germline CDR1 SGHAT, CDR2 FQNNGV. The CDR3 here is CASSYLTGGNSPLHF. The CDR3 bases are TGTGCCAGCAGCTACTTGACAGGGGGGAATTCACCCCTCCACTTT.

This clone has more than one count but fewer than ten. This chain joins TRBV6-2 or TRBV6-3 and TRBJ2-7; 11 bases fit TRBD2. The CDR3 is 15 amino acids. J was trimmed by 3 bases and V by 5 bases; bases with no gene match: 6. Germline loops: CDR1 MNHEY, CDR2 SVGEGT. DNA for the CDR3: TGTGCCAGCAGTCCGGGGACTAGCGGTATCTACGAGCAGTACTTC. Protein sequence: CASSPGTSGIYEQYF.

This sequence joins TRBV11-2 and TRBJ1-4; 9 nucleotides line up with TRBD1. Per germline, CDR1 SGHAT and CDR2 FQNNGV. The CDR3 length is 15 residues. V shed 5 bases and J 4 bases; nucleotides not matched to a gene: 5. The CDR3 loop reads CASSKGQGNNEKLFF. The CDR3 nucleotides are TGTGCCAGCAGCAAAGGACAGGGGAATAATGAAAAACTGTTTTTT. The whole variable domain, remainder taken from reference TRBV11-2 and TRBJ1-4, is EAGVAQSPRYKIIEKRQSVAFWCNPISGHATLYWYQQILGQGPKLLIQFQNNGVVDDSQLPKDRFSAERLKGVDSTLKIQPAKLEDSAVYLCASSKGQGNNEKLFFGSGTQLSVL.

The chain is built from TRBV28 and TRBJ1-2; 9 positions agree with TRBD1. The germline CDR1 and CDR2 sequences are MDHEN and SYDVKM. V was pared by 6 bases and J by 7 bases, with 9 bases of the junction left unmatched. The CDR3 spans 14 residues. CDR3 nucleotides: TGTGCCAGCAGAAGGACAGGGGACGAGTCTGGCTACACCTTC. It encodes CASRRTGDESGYTF.

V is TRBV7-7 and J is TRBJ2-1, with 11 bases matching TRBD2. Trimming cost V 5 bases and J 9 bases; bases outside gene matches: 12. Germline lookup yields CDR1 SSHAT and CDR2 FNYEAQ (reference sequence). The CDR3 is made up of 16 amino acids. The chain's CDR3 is CASSAQLAGVMSEQFF. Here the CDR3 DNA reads TGTGCCAGCAGCGCCCAACTAGCGGGAGTAATGAGTGAGCAGTTCTTC.

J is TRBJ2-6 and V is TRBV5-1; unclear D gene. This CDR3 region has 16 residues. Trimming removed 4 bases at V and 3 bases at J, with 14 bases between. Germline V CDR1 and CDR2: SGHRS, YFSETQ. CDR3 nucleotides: TGCGCCAGCAGCATCCCTAAAAGTGGTGGGGCCAACGTCCTGACTTTC. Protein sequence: CASSIPKSGGANVLTF.

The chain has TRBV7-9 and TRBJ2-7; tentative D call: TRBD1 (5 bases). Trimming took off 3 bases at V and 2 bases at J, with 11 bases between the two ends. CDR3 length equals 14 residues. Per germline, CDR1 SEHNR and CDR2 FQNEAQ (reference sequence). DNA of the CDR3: TGTGCCAGCAGCTTGAGTATGGGGCCCTACGAGCAGTACTTC. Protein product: CASSLSMGPYEQYF.

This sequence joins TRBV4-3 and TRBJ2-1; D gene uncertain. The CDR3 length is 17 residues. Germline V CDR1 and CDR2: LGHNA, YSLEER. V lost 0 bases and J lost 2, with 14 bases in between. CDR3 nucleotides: TGCGCCAGCAGCCAAGATCTCCTTGGCACTACCTACAATGAGCAGTTCTTC. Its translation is CASSQDLLGTTYNEQFF.

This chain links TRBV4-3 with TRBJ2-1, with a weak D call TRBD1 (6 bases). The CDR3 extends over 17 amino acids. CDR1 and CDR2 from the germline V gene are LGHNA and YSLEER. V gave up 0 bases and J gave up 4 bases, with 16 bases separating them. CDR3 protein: CASSQEHADRPYNEQFF. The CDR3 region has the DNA TGCGCCAGCAGCCAAGAACACGCGGACAGACCTTACAATGAGCAGTTCTTC.

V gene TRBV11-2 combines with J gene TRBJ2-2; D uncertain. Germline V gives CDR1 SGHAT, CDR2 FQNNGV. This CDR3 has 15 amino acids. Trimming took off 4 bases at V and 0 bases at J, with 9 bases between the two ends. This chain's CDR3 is CASSSRHSNTGELFF. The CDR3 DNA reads TGTGCCAGCAGCTCCAGACACTCGAACACCGGGGAGCTGTTTTTT.

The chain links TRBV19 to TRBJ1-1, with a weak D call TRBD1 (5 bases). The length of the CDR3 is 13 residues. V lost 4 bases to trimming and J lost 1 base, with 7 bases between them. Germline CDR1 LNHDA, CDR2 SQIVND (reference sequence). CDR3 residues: CASSTRENTEAFF. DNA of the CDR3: TGTGCCAGTAGTACCAGGGAGAACACTGAAGCTTTCTTT. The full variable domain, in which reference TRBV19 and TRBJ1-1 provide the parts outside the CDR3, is DGGITQSPKYLFRKEGQNVTLSCEQNLNHDAMYWYRQDPGQGLRLIYYSQIVNDFQKGDIAEGYSVSREKKESFPLTVTSAQKNPTAFYLCASSTRENTEAFFGQGTRLTVV.

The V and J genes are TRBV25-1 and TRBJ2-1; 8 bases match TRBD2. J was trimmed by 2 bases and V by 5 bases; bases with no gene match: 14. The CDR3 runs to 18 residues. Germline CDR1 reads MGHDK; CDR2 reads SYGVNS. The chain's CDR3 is CASSPSGSGKFPYNEQFF. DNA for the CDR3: TGTGCCAGCAGTCCAAGCGGGAGTGGAAAGTTCCCCTACAATGAGCAGTTCTTC.

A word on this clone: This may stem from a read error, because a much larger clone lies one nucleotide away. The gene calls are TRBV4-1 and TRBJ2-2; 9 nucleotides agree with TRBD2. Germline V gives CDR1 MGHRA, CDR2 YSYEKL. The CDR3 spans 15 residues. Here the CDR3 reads CPTTRLAENTGELFF. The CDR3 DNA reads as TGCCCCACCACCCGACTAGCGGAGAACACCGGGGAGCTGTTTTTT.

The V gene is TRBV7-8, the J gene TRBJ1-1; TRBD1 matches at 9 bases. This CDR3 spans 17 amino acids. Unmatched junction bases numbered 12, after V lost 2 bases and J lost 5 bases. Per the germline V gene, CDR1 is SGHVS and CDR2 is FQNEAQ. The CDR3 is CASSLTSGQGLWTEAFF. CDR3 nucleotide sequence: TGTGCCAGCAGCTTAACCTCGGGACAGGGATTATGGACTGAAGCTTTCTTT.

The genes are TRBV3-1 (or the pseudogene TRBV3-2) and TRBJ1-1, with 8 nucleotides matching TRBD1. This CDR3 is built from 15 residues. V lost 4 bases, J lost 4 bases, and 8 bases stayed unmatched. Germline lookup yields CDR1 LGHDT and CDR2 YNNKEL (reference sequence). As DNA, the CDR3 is TGTGCCAGCAGCCCCTCCACAGGGGGGTCCACTGAAGCTTTCTTT. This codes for CASSPSTGGSTEAFF.

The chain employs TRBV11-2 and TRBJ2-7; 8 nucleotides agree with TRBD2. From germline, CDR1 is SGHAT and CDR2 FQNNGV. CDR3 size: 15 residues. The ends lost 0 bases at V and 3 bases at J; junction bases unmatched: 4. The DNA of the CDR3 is TGTGCCAGCAGCTTAGATTTAACTAGCGGCTACGAGCAGTACTTC. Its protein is CASSLDLTSGYEQYF.

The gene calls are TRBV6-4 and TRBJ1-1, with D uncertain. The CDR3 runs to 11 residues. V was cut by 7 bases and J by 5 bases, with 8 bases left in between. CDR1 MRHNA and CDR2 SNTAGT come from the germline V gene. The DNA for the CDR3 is TGTGCCAGCACGCGAGAGACTGAAGCTTTCTTT. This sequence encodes CASTRETEAFF.

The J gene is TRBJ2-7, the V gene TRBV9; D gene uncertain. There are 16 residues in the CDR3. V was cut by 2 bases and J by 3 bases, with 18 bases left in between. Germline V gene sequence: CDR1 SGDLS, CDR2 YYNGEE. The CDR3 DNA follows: TGTGCCAGCAGCGTCTCCGACTCCTCTCTTTACTACGAGCAGTACTTC. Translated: CASSVSDSSLYYEQYF.

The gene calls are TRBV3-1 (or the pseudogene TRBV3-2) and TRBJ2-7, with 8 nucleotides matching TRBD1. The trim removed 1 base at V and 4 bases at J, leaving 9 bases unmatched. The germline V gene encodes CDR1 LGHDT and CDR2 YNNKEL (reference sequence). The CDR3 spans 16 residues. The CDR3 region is CASSQVPAGGLYEQYF. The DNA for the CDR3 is TGTGCCAGCAGCCAAGTGCCGGCAGGGGGCTTATACGAGCAGTACTTC.

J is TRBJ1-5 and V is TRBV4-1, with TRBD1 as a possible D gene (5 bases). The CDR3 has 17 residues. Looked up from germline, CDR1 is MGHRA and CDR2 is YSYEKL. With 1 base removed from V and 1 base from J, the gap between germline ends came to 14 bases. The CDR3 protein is CASSQGPAGPSNQPQHF. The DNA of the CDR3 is TGCGCCAGCAGCCAAGGGCCTGCAGGGCCAAGCAATCAGCCCCAGCATTTT.